This T cell receptor (delta chain) stems from a study of γδ T cells in repeated Plasmodium falciparum infection. Looking at the study overall: Malaria-naive adults were infected with P. falciparum NF54 four times over roughly 600 days. Samples were taken at baseline, before some infections, and 21 days after each.

By its share, this clone is medium-sized. This sample includes further DNA sequences coding for the same CDR3. TCRdb used CATT to re-call clones from the multiplex PCR reads. The sample yields roughly 93,000 delta-chain clones, over 1.1% seen once. Bulk repertoires came from Vgamma9/Vdelta2+ or Vdelta2-negative gammadelta T cells flow-sorted from PBMC. The CDR3 runs to 23 residues. V was pared by 0 bases and J by 0 bases, with 15 bases of the junction left unmatched. Germline lookup yields CDR1 GEAIGNYY and CDR2 EKD. Sequenced sample: gamma-delta T cells from blood. The chain uses TRDV2 and TRDJ3; 11 nucleotides agree with TRDD3. The clonotype comes from a pool of human donors (malaria-infected and uninfected, not separated). For the CDR3, the DNA is TGTGCCTGTGACACCGTGGACCTGGGGGATACTTTTGTGGGCTCCTGGGACACCCGACAGATGTTTTTC. Amino acid sequence: CACDTVDLGDTFVGSWDTRQMFF.